A selection of T cell receptor beta chains follows, all from one sample in a study of T cell clonotyping in hematopoietic cell transplantation. Sequencing used immunoSEQ multiplex PCR; TCRdb keeps in-frame clones, though not all of them. The repertoire has tens of thousands of clones, around 80% of them found once; the top ten carry over 4.5%. The source was peripheral blood mononuclear cells, collected before stem cell transplant. All receptors come from a man aged 55 to 70 with myelodysplastic syndrome. Some clones in this sample may be carry-over from other donors' samples. Both conserved end residues are part of each CDR3. A D gene is named only where the DNA matches it firmly. Expanded clones get a size class; other rows say once, few or many, or leave the size out.

.,TRBJ2-7,.,TRBV4-3,CASSQKVGTYEQYF,TGCGCCAGCAGCCAAAAGGTTGGGACCTACGAGCAGTACTTC
.,TRBJ2-2,once,TRBV6-5,CASSSLGGTGELFF,TGTGCCAGCAGTTCCTTGGGGGGAACCGGGGAGCTGTTTTTT
.,TRBJ2-7,.,TRBV7-9,CASSLDTGGAYEQYF,TGTGCCAGCAGCTTAGACACAGGGGGGGCCTACGAGCAGTACTTC
.,TRBJ2-2,.,TRBV6-1,CASSVHGELFF,TGTGCCAGCAGTGTTCACGGGGAGCTGTTTTTT
.,TRBJ1-1,.,TRBV29-1,CSVEENRQAFF,TGCAGCGTTGAAGAAAACAGGCAAGCTTTCTTT
TRBD1,TRBJ1-5,.,TRBV7-2,CASSLTGENQPQHF,TGTGCCAGCAGCTTGACAGGGGAGAATCAGCCCCAGCATTTT
.,TRBJ1-6,.,TRBV5-4,CASSPDGGGSSPLHF,TGTGCCAGCAGCCCGGACGGGGGAGGGAGTTCACCCCTCCACTTT
.,TRBJ1-2,.,TRBV7-9,CASSYGPRTSYGYTF,TGTGCCAGCAGCTACGGGCCCCGGACTTCCTATGGCTACACCTTC
.,TRBJ1-5,few,TRBV7-2,CASSPVPGQPQHF,TGTGCCAGCAGCCCCGTTCCGGGACAGCCCCAGCATTTT
TRBD1,TRBJ2-7,.,TRBV9,CASSVSTGTGYEQYF,TGTGCCAGCAGCGTCTCAACCGGGACAGGCTACGAGCAGTACTTC
TRBD1,TRBJ2-1,.,TRBV4-3,CASSPVTGGIGNEQFF,TGCGCCAGCAGCCCTGTCACAGGGGGCATAGGGAATGAGCAGTTCTTC
TRBD1,TRBJ1-1,.,TRBV2,CASSAGTGGRAFF,TGTGCCAGCAGTGCCGGGACAGGGGGCCGGGCTTTCTTT
.,TRBJ2-7,.,TRBV7-2,CASSLELRGEQYF,TGTGCCAGCAGCTTAGAGTTGCGGGGCGAGCAGTACTTC
.,TRBJ1-3,.,TRBV6-5,CASTPHSGNTIYF,TGTGCCAGCACTCCGCACTCTGGAAACACCATATATTTT
.,TRBJ2-6,.,TRBV11-2,CASSLWGGRSGANVLTF,TGTGCCAGCAGCTTATGGGGGGGCCGCTCTGGGGCCAACGTCCTGACTTTC
.,TRBJ2-1,.,TRBV5-1,CASSLWMIGQGFYNEQFF,TGCGCCAGCAGCTTGTGGATGATAGGGCAAGGGTTCTACAATGAGCAGTTCTTC
TRBD1,TRBJ1-1,.,TRBV19,CASRDRDRVNTEAFF,TGTGCCAGTAGGGACCGGGACAGGGTTAACACTGAAGCTTTCTTT
TRBD2,TRBJ2-3,.,TRBV5-1,CASSFPSGAPTDTQYF,TGCGCCAGCAGCTTTCCCAGCGGGGCCCCCACAGATACGCAGTATTTT
.,TRBJ2-7,.,TRBV7-9,CASSLEGLEQYF,TGTGCCAGCAGCTTAGAAGGGCTCGAGCAGTACTTC
.,TRBJ2-5,.,TRBV11-3,CASSPSYREQETQYF,TGTGCCAGCAGCCCCTCGTACAGGGAGCAAGAGACCCAGTACTTC
.,TRBJ1-5,.,TRBV6-5,CASSLGGSQPQHF,TGTGCCAGCAGTTTGGGGGGGAGTCAGCCCCAGCATTTT
.,TRBJ1-6,.,TRBV7-2,CASSTRPDSPLHF,TGTGCCAGCAGCACTCGACCAGATTCACCCCTCCACTTT
TRBD1,TRBJ1-1,.,TRBV7-9,CASSLWGQRNTEAFF,TGTGCCAGCAGCTTATGGGGACAGCGTAACACTGAAGCTTTCTTT
.,TRBJ2-7,.,TRBV5-1,CASSLSVSRIYEQYF,TGCGCCAGCAGCTTGTCCGTATCGCGGATCTACGAGCAGTACTTC
TRBD2,TRBJ2-2,.,TRBV10-3,CAISVTSGGPNTGELFF,TGTGCCATCAGTGTCACTAGCGGGGGTCCGAACACCGGGGAGCTGTTTTTT
.,TRBJ2-4,.,TRBV20-1,CSAPDHLIQYF,TGCAGTGCCCCGGACCACCTTATTCAGTACTTC
.,TRBJ1-3,.,TRBV14,CASSQDGGSGNTIYF,TGTGCCAGCAGCCAAGATGGAGGCTCTGGAAACACCATATATTTT
.,TRBJ1-4,.,TRBV4-2,CASSSTNGGEKLFF,TGTGCCAGCAGCTCGACCAACGGTGGAGAAAAACTGTTTTTT
.,TRBJ2-7,.,TRBV19,CATRVGGYSSYEQYF,TGTGCCACCAGAGTCGGGGGTTACAGCTCCTACGAGCAGTACTTC
TRBD1,TRBJ2-7,.,TRBV7-9,CASSSWSGTGSYEQYF,TGTGCCAGCAGCTCATGGTCCGGGACAGGTTCCTACGAGCAGTACTTC
TRBD1,TRBJ2-7,few,TRBV2,CASTGDRGTEQYF,TGTGCCAGCACGGGGGACAGGGGGACCGAGCAGTACTTC
.,TRBJ1-5,once,TRBV4-2,CASSQDWGAQPQHF,TGTGCCAGCAGCCAAGATTGGGGGGCCCAGCCCCAGCATTTT
.,TRBJ1-5,.,TRBV19,CASSIRGSGNQPQHF,TGTGCCAGTAGTATAAGGGGCAGTGGCAATCAGCCCCAGCATTTT
.,TRBJ1-5,.,TRBV19,CATANRDNQPQHF,TGTGCCACCGCTAACAGGGACAATCAGCCCCAGCATTTT
.,TRBJ2-5,.,TRBV7-6,CASSLDSFAETQYF,TGTGCCAGCAGCTTAGACAGCTTCGCGGAGACCCAGTACTTC
.,TRBJ1-6,.,TRBV6-5,CASGGGIGNSPLHF,TGTGCCAGCGGCGGGGGGATAGGTAATTCACCCCTCCACTTT
TRBD2,TRBJ2-1,.,TRBV7-8,CASSLVVSGVTPDEQFF,TGTGCCAGCAGCTTAGTGGTTAGCGGGGTGACCCCCGATGAGCAGTTCTTC
.,TRBJ1-1,few,TRBV7-9,CASSLPPEAFF,TGTGCCAGCAGCTTACCCCCTGAAGCTTTCTTT
.,TRBJ2-2,.,TRBV30,CTGIAGELFF,TGTACAGGGATCGCCGGGGAGCTGTTTTTT
.,TRBJ2-7,.,TRBV6-5,CASSQSSSYEQYF,TGTGCCAGCTCCCAAAGCAGCTCCTACGAGCAGTACTTC
.,TRBJ2-1,.,TRBV6-1,CASSVSRFNEQFF,TGTGCCAGCAGTGTCTCCCGGTTCAATGAGCAGTTCTTC
TRBD2,TRBJ2-4,.,TRBV7-6,CASSLGTSGAKNIQYF,TGTGCCAGCAGCCTCGGGACTAGCGGTGCCAAAAACATTCAGTACTTC
.,TRBJ2-5,.,TRBV28,CASSSRVGTQYF,TGTGCCAGCAGTTCCAGGGTAGGGACCCAGTACTTC
.,TRBJ1-4,.,TRBV5-6,CASSVGSLREKLFF,TGTGCCAGCAGCGTGGGGAGTCTTAGGGAAAAACTGTTTTTT
.,TRBJ2-7,.,TRBV10-2,CASRGGTTSYEQYF,TGCGCCAGCAGGGGGGGGACAACCTCCTACGAGCAGTACTTC
TRBD2,TRBJ2-5,.,TRBV12-5,CASGLGAGGALGETQYF,TGTGCTAGTGGTTTGGGCGCCGGGGGGGCCCTGGGAGAGACCCAGTACTTC
.,TRBJ2-7,few,TRBV10-1,CASSDGQASSEQYF,TGCGCCAGCAGTGATGGGCAGGCCTCCTCCGAGCAGTACTTC
TRBD1,TRBJ2-1,once,TRBV19,CASSGQSYNEQFF,TGTGCCAGTTCGGGACAGAGTTACAATGAGCAGTTCTTC
.,TRBJ1-2,.,TRBV7-2,CASSLDGAGHYGYTF,TGTGCCAGCAGCTTAGATGGGGCGGGACACTATGGCTACACCTTC
.,TRBJ2-6,.,TRBV19,CASNRVLAGSGANVLTF,TGTGCCAGTAACAGGGTGTTGGCGGGCTCTGGGGCCAACGTCCTGACTTTC
.,TRBJ1-2,.,TRBV28,CASSYGSHYGYTF,TGTGCCAGCAGTTATGGCTCCCACTATGGCTACACCTTC
.,TRBJ2-2,few,TRBV18,CASSLWNTGELFF,TGTGCCAGCTCACTTTGGAACACCGGGGAGCTGTTTTTT
.,TRBJ2-1,.,TRBV7-8,CASSLGWTGTRGYEQFF,TGTGCCAGCAGCTTAGGGTGGACCGGGACGCGAGGGTATGAGCAGTTCTTC
.,TRBJ2-7,.,TRBV11-2,CASSFYEQYF,TGTGCCAGCAGCTTTTACGAGCAGTACTTC
.,TRBJ1-5,.,TRBV5-1,CASSLDGDGRAQPQHF,TGCGCCAGCAGCTTGGATGGGGATGGCAGGGCTCAGCCCCAGCATTTT
.,TRBJ2-7,.,TRBV28,CASNGPEQYF,TGTGCCAGTAACGGCCCTGAGCAGTACTTC
TRBD1,TRBJ2-1,.,TRBV6-5,CASNGQGRAEQFF,TGTGCCAGCAACGGACAGGGGAGAGCTGAGCAGTTCTTC
TRBD2,TRBJ2-7,.,TRBV10-1,CASSDTASGTYEQYF,TGCGCCAGCAGTGATACGGCTAGCGGAACCTACGAGCAGTACTTC